A selection of T cell receptor beta chains follows, all from one sample in a study of blood T cell repertoires in COVID-19. Produced via immunoSEQ multiplex PCR; TCRdb's table is partial and in-frame only. The top ten hold about 63% of the sample, which has tens of thousands of clones, approximately 86% seen once. The sample comprised peripheral blood. The receptors here all came from a man aged 65-85 years with acute or convalescent COVID-19. The CDR3 runs from the conserved cysteine through the conserved F or W. D genes are given only for firm matches. Some rows have no size entry. The others give once, few or many, or a class for an expanded clone.

len: 15
d_gene: TRBD1
j_gene: TRBJ1-6
v_gene: TRBV30
abundance: NA
CDR3aa: CAWSRGQGNNSPLHF
CDR3nt: TGTGCCTGGAGTCGAGGACAGGGAAATAATTCACCCCTCCACTTT

len: 14
d_gene: NA
j_gene: TRBJ1-3
v_gene: TRBV2
abundance: NA
CDR3aa: CASSEESSGNTIYF
CDR3nt: TGTGCCAGCAGCGAGGAGAGCTCTGGAAACACCATATATTTT

len: 13
d_gene: NA
j_gene: TRBJ1-1
v_gene: TRBV15
abundance: NA
CDR3aa: CATSRMTDTEAFF
CDR3nt: TGTGCCACCAGCAGGATGACAGACACTGAAGCTTTCTTT

len: 12
d_gene: NA
j_gene: TRBJ2-5
v_gene: TRBV29-1
abundance: NA
CDR3aa: CSVGFGRETQYF
CDR3nt: TGCAGCGTTGGCTTCGGGAGAGAGACCCAGTACTTC

len: 15
d_gene: NA
j_gene: TRBJ2-1
v_gene: TRBV7-3
abundance: NA
CDR3aa: CASSSRKNSYNEQFF
CDR3nt: TGTGCCAGCAGCTCCAGGAAAAACTCCTACAATGAGCAGTTCTTC

len: 17
d_gene: TRBD2
j_gene: TRBJ2-5
v_gene: TRBV7-2
abundance: NA
CDR3aa: CASSLSGLAIIGETQYF
CDR3nt: TGTGCCAGCAGCTTATCAGGACTAGCGATTATAGGGGAGACCCAGTACTTC

len: 15
d_gene: TRBD1
j_gene: TRBJ1-4
v_gene: TRBV6-5
abundance: NA
CDR3aa: CASSFSQGVDEKLFF
CDR3nt: TGTGCCAGCAGTTTCTCACAGGGGGTGGATGAAAAACTGTTTTTT

len: 14
d_gene: NA
j_gene: TRBJ2-1
v_gene: TRBV9
abundance: NA
CDR3aa: CASSPSGIGNEQFF
CDR3nt: TGTGCCAGCAGCCCCTCGGGAATTGGCAATGAGCAGTTCTTC

len: 14
d_gene: NA
j_gene: TRBJ1-1
v_gene: TRBV9
abundance: NA
CDR3aa: CASSVLPGVGEAFF
CDR3nt: TGTGCCAGCAGCGTCCTACCGGGGGTAGGTGAAGCTTTCTTT

len: 16
d_gene: NA
j_gene: TRBJ1-3
v_gene: TRBV7-6
abundance: once
CDR3aa: CASSLGAQHSGNTIYF
CDR3nt: TGTGCCAGCAGCTTAGGGGCACAGCACTCTGGAAACACCATATATTTT

len: 17
d_gene: NA
j_gene: TRBJ1-3
v_gene: TRBV24-1
abundance: NA
CDR3aa: CATIVGLRGFSGNTIYF
CDR3nt: TGTGCCACCATCGTTGGGCTACGGGGGTTCTCTGGAAACACCATATATTTT

len: 15
d_gene: NA
j_gene: TRBJ2-6
v_gene: TRBV27
abundance: NA
CDR3aa: CASSALASGANVLTF
CDR3nt: TGTGCCAGCAGTGCCCTAGCGTCTGGGGCCAACGTCCTGACTTTC

len: 16
d_gene: TRBD2
j_gene: TRBJ2-3
v_gene: TRBV5-1
abundance: NA
CDR3aa: CASSFSSGGASDTQYF
CDR3nt: TGCGCCAGCAGCTTTTCTAGCGGGGGGGCCTCAGATACGCAGTATTTT

len: 16
d_gene: NA
j_gene: TRBJ1-5
v_gene: TRBV7-8
abundance: NA
CDR3aa: CASSLGPGYSNQPQHF
CDR3nt: TGTGCCAGCAGCTTAGGCCCGGGGTACAGCAATCAGCCCCAGCATTTT

len: 14
d_gene: NA
j_gene: TRBJ2-5
v_gene: TRBV5-4
abundance: NA
CDR3aa: CASSSQNNQETQYF
CDR3nt: TGTGCCAGCAGCTCACAAAATAACCAAGAGACCCAGTACTTC

len: 18
d_gene: TRBD2
j_gene: TRBJ2-5
v_gene: TRBV5-1
abundance: NA
CDR3aa: CASMLGFTASGSQETQYF
CDR3nt: TGCGCCAGCATGCTTGGGTTCACGGCTAGCGGGAGCCAAGAGACCCAGTACTTC

len: 14
d_gene: NA
j_gene: TRBJ1-1
v_gene: TRBV28
abundance: NA
CDR3aa: CASNSSPGGTEAFF
CDR3nt: TGTGCCAGCAACTCCAGCCCGGGGGGAACTGAAGCTTTCTTT

len: 14
d_gene: NA
j_gene: TRBJ1-6
v_gene: TRBV5-6
abundance: few
CDR3aa: CASSLDRVNSPLHF
CDR3nt: TGTGCCAGCAGCTTGGACAGGGTCAATTCACCCCTCCACTTT

len: 15
d_gene: NA
j_gene: TRBJ2-7
v_gene: TRBV11-2
abundance: NA
CDR3aa: CASSLGGGSGYEQYF
CDR3nt: TGTGCCAGCAGCTTAGGTGGAGGTTCGGGCTACGAGCAGTACTTC

len: 14
d_gene: TRBD1
j_gene: TRBJ1-1
v_gene: TRBV29-1
abundance: NA
CDR3aa: CSGGPGQPNTEAFF
CDR3nt: TGCAGCGGTGGCCCGGGACAGCCCAACACTGAAGCTTTCTTT

len: 11
d_gene: NA
j_gene: TRBJ2-1
v_gene: TRBV12-3/TRBV12-4
abundance: NA
CDR3aa: CASRQYNEQFF
CDR3nt: TGTGCCAGCAGACAGTACAATGAGCAGTTCTTC

len: 14
d_gene: NA
j_gene: TRBJ1-1
v_gene: TRBV18
abundance: NA
CDR3aa: CASSPEGVNTEAFF
CDR3nt: TGTGCCAGCTCACCAGAGGGGGTGAACACTGAAGCTTTCTTT

len: 16
d_gene: NA
j_gene: TRBJ1-2
v_gene: TRBV7-6
abundance: NA
CDR3aa: CASSLAPGTPAYGYTF
CDR3nt: TGTGCCAGCAGCTTAGCCCCAGGGACACCCGCCTATGGCTACACCTTC

len: 15
d_gene: NA
j_gene: TRBJ1-2
v_gene: TRBV4-3
abundance: NA
CDR3aa: CASSQDYVGLGGYTF
CDR3nt: TGCGCCAGCAGCCAAGATTATGTCGGACTCGGTGGCTACACCTTC

len: 15
d_gene: TRBD1
j_gene: TRBJ2-7
v_gene: TRBV18
abundance: medium-sized
CDR3aa: CASSPGTGRTYEQYF
CDR3nt: TGTGCCAGCTCACCAGGGACAGGACGTACCTACGAGCAGTACTTC

len: 13
d_gene: TRBD1
j_gene: TRBJ2-1
v_gene: TRBV7-9
abundance: NA
CDR3aa: CASREQGVGEQFF
CDR3nt: TGTGCCAGCAGGGAACAGGGGGTGGGTGAGCAGTTCTTC

len: 19
d_gene: TRBD1
j_gene: TRBJ1-1
v_gene: TRBV5-1
abundance: NA
CDR3aa: CASRSGGSAGGFLNTEAFF
CDR3nt: TGCGCCAGCAGGTCGGGAGGTAGTGCAGGGGGCTTCCTAAACACTGAAGCTTTCTTT

len: 16
d_gene: NA
j_gene: TRBJ1-4
v_gene: TRBV10-3
abundance: NA
CDR3aa: CAISEERHATNEKLFF
CDR3nt: TGTGCCATCAGTGAGGAGAGGCATGCAACTAATGAAAAACTGTTTTTT

len: 14
d_gene: TRBD1
j_gene: TRBJ1-2
v_gene: TRBV3-1/TRBV3-2
abundance: NA
CDR3aa: CASSQDQGVHGYTF
CDR3nt: TGTGCCAGCAGCCAAGATCAGGGGGTGCATGGCTACACCTTC

len: 14
d_gene: NA
j_gene: TRBJ2-7
v_gene: TRBV5-1
abundance: NA
CDR3aa: CASSFSRSPYEQYF
CDR3nt: TGCGCCAGCAGCTTTTCTCGGTCTCCCTACGAGCAGTACTTC

len: 16
d_gene: TRBD1
j_gene: TRBJ1-6
v_gene: TRBV10-3
abundance: NA
CDR3aa: CAISDRVQGAESPLHF
CDR3nt: TGTGCCATCAGTGACCGTGTCCAGGGGGCCGAGTCACCCCTCCACTTT

len: 16
d_gene: TRBD2
j_gene: TRBJ2-3
v_gene: TRBV7-3
abundance: NA
CDR3aa: CASSSNPGTSADTQYF
CDR3nt: TGTGCCAGCAGCTCAAATCCCGGGACTAGTGCAGATACGCAGTATTTT

len: 14
d_gene: TRBD1
j_gene: TRBJ1-5
v_gene: TRBV6-5
abundance: NA
CDR3aa: CASSLGQKRQPQHF
CDR3nt: TGTGCCAGCAGCCTGGGACAGAAAAGGCAGCCCCAGCATTTT

len: 13
d_gene: NA
j_gene: TRBJ2-5
v_gene: TRBV30
abundance: NA
CDR3aa: CAWSVSTEETQYF
CDR3nt: TGTGCCTGGAGTGTATCGACAGAAGAGACCCAGTACTTC

len: 15
d_gene: NA
j_gene: TRBJ1-5
v_gene: TRBV6-5
abundance: NA
CDR3aa: CASSPTTGRDQPQHF
CDR3nt: TGTGCCAGCAGTCCAACTACAGGGCGAGATCAGCCCCAGCATTTT

len: 14
d_gene: NA
j_gene: TRBJ2-3
v_gene: TRBV19
abundance: NA
CDR3aa: CASTQGRDTDTQYF
CDR3nt: TGTGCCAGTACTCAGGGAAGAGACACAGATACGCAGTATTTT

len: 11
d_gene: NA
j_gene: TRBJ1-2
v_gene: TRBV20-1
abundance: few
CDR3aa: CSDHRGEGYTF
CDR3nt: TGCAGTGACCACCGGGGGGAAGGCTACACCTTC

len: 14
d_gene: TRBD1
j_gene: TRBJ2-2
v_gene: TRBV7-6
abundance: NA
CDR3aa: CASSLLGGSGELFF
CDR3nt: TGTGCCAGCAGCTTGTTAGGGGGCTCCGGGGAGCTGTTTTTT

len: 13
d_gene: NA
j_gene: TRBJ1-5
v_gene: TRBV10-3
abundance: once
CDR3aa: CAISGQVNQPQHF
CDR3nt: TGTGCCATCAGTGGACAGGTCAATCAGCCCCAGCATTTT

len: 14
d_gene: NA
j_gene: TRBJ2-1
v_gene: TRBV11-3
abundance: NA
CDR3aa: CASSLDYSYNEQFF
CDR3nt: TGTGCCAGCAGCTTAGACTACTCCTACAATGAGCAGTTCTTC

len: 18
d_gene: TRBD2
j_gene: TRBJ2-1
v_gene: TRBV3-1/TRBV3-2
abundance: NA
CDR3aa: CASSQDYGGGPSYNEQFF
CDR3nt: TGTGCCAGCAGCCAAGATTACGGGGGAGGGCCCTCCTACAATGAGCAGTTCTTC

len: 14
d_gene: NA
j_gene: TRBJ1-5
v_gene: TRBV19
abundance: NA
CDR3aa: CASSITGDNQPQHF
CDR3nt: TGTGCCAGTAGTATAACGGGGGACAATCAGCCCCAGCATTTT

len: 14
d_gene: NA
j_gene: TRBJ1-5
v_gene: TRBV9
abundance: once
CDR3aa: CASNPKGNGQPQHF
CDR3nt: TGTGCCAGCAACCCCAAGGGGAACGGTCAGCCCCAGCATTTT

len: 15
d_gene: TRBD1
j_gene: TRBJ2-7
v_gene: TRBV4-1
abundance: NA
CDR3aa: CASSQAPGQNYEQYF
CDR3nt: TGCGCCAGCAGCCAAGCGCCGGGACAGAACTACGAGCAGTACTTC

len: 15
d_gene: TRBD1
j_gene: TRBJ2-7
v_gene: TRBV18
abundance: NA
CDR3aa: CASSLLGQGEYEQYF
CDR3nt: TGTGCCAGCTCACTACTGGGACAGGGTGAATACGAGCAGTACTTC

len: 12
d_gene: NA
j_gene: TRBJ2-1
v_gene: TRBV24-1
abundance: NA
CDR3aa: CATSDPQYEQFF
CDR3nt: TGTGCCACCAGTGACCCCCAATATGAGCAGTTCTTC

len: 14
d_gene: TRBD1
j_gene: TRBJ1-1
v_gene: TRBV19
abundance: few
CDR3aa: CASSRDRRSPEAFF
CDR3nt: TGTGCCAGTAGCAGGGACAGGAGGAGCCCTGAAGCTTTCTTT

len: 13
d_gene: TRBD1
j_gene: TRBJ1-5
v_gene: TRBV27
abundance: few
CDR3aa: CASSNRGNQPQHF
CDR3nt: TGTGCCAGCAGTAACAGGGGAAATCAGCCCCAGCATTTT

len: 15
d_gene: TRBD2
j_gene: TRBJ2-3
v_gene: TRBV5-4
abundance: NA
CDR3aa: CASSHGGASTDTQYF
CDR3nt: TGTGCCAGCAGCCACGGGGGGGCGAGCACAGATACGCAGTATTTT

len: 18
d_gene: NA
j_gene: TRBJ1-6
v_gene: TRBV3-1/TRBV3-2
abundance: NA
CDR3aa: CASSHVRSSSSYNSPLHF
CDR3nt: TGTGCCAGCAGCCATGTGCGGTCTTCGAGCTCCTATAATTCACCCCTCCACTTT

len: 12
d_gene: NA
j_gene: TRBJ1-2
v_gene: TRBV6-5
abundance: NA
CDR3aa: CASSWTGGGYTF
CDR3nt: TGTGCCAGCAGCTGGACGGGGGGTGGCTACACCTTC

len: 19
d_gene: TRBD2
j_gene: TRBJ2-5
v_gene: TRBV14
abundance: NA
CDR3aa: CASSQRWTSGATPLETQYF
CDR3nt: TGTGCCAGCAGCCAAAGGTGGACTAGCGGGGCTACCCCATTAGAGACCCAGTACTTC

len: 14
d_gene: NA
j_gene: TRBJ1-6
v_gene: TRBV7-3
abundance: NA
CDR3aa: CASSLSRVGSPLHF
CDR3nt: TGTGCCAGCAGCTTAAGCAGGGTCGGTTCACCCCTCCACTTT

len: 13
d_gene: NA
j_gene: TRBJ1-6
v_gene: TRBV14
abundance: few
CDR3aa: CASSQELNSPLHF
CDR3nt: TGTGCCAGCAGCCAAGAGTTAAATTCACCCCTCCACTTT

len: 18
d_gene: TRBD2
j_gene: TRBJ2-2
v_gene: TRBV6-1
abundance: NA
CDR3aa: CASSEYPPSGPNTGELFF
CDR3nt: TGTGCCAGCAGTGAATACCCCCCTAGCGGGCCGAACACCGGGGAGCTGTTTTTT